Listed below are T cell receptor beta chains from one sample, sequenced in a study of blood T cell repertoires in COVID-19. Only in-frame clones appear in the TCRdb table, and some are missing; sequencing was by immunoSEQ multiplex PCR. The sample lists about 73,000 clones, 65% to 85% occurring once. Sequenced: peripheral blood. These receptors came from a woman aged 60-70 years with acute or convalescent COVID-19. CDR3s include the opening cysteine and the closing phenylalanine or tryptophan. The D gene is left open where the match is weak. Rows give clone size only sometimes, using once, few, many, or a class for an expanded clone.

>16|TRBJ2-3|few|TRBD1|TRBV11-3
TGTGCCAGCAGCCCAGGGGGCCTGGGGCTTGCGGATACGCAGTATTTT
CASSPGGLGLADTQYF
>12|TRBJ2-7|-|-|TRBV3-1/TRBV3-2
TGTGCCAGCAGCCCCCTCGGAGACGAGCAGTACTTC
CASSPLGDEQYF
>15|TRBJ1-5|-|TRBD1|TRBV28
TGTGCCAGCAGGGTGGAAGGGGGCGAGTTCCGACCCCAGCATTTT
CASRVEGGEFRPQHF
>14|TRBJ2-1|few|TRBD1|TRBV2
TGTGCCAGCAACATAAACAGGGGTGTTGATGAGCAGTTCTTC
CASNINRGVDEQFF
>14|TRBJ2-4|-|-|TRBV5-1
TGCGCCAGCAGCTTGGCTAGAACAGGAGACAAACAGTACTTC
CASSLARTGDKQYF
>16|TRBJ2-7|-|TRBD1|TRBV7-9
TGTGCCAGCAGCCCAACACAGGGGTCCGCCTCCTACGAGCAGTACTTC
CASSPTQGSASYEQYF
>18|TRBJ2-7|-|TRBD2|TRBV7-2
TGTGCCAGCAGCTTAGCTTGGACTAGCGGGAGAGCTTCATACGAGCAGTACTTC
CASSLAWTSGRASYEQYF
>17|TRBJ2-7|-|TRBD2|TRBV4-2
TGTGCCAGCAGCCAGCAGGGGGGGACTAGCTTCTCCAACGAGCAGTACTTC
CASSQQGGTSFSNEQYF
>16|TRBJ2-3|once|TRBD2|TRBV11-2
TGTGCCAGCAGCTCCCGACTAGCGGGAAGCACAGATACGCAGTATTTT
CASSSRLAGSTDTQYF
>15|TRBJ1-5|-|-|TRBV9
TGTGCCAGCAGCGTAGAACAGGGTTCTCTTCAGCCCCAGCATTTT
CASSVEQGSLQPQHF
>14|TRBJ1-1|-|TRBD1|TRBV10-3
TGTGCCATCAGGGGGACAGGGACTAGCACTGAAGCTTTCTTT
CAIRGTGTSTEAFF
>16|TRBJ1-2|-|TRBD1|TRBV29-1
TGCAGCGTTGAAGATTGGGACAGGGGCTACTACTATGGCTACACCTTC
CSVEDWDRGYYYGYTF
>16|TRBJ1-6|-|-|TRBV27
TGTGCCAGCAGTTTAGAAAAGTGGGGGGGGAATTCACCCCTCCACTTT
CASSLEKWGGNSPLHF
>15|TRBJ1-1|-|-|TRBV6-5
TGTGCCAGCAGGGCGATGGGGGGGCTGAACACTGAAGCTTTCTTT
CASRAMGGLNTEAFF
>15|TRBJ2-1|-|TRBD2|TRBV7-3
TGTGCCAGCAGCTTGGCTAGCGGGGGTTACAATGAGCAGTTCTTC
CASSLASGGYNEQFF
>15|TRBJ1-2|few|TRBD1|TRBV5-1
TGCGCCAGCAGCTTGGAGGGACAGGGGGCGAGAGGCTACACCTTC
CASSLEGQGARGYTF
>16|TRBJ2-5|-|TRBD2|TRBV3-1/TRBV3-2
TGTGCCAGCAGCCGCAGACTAGCGGGGCAACAAGAGACCCAGTACTTC
CASSRRLAGQQETQYF
>14|TRBJ2-2|-|TRBD1|TRBV6-5
TGTGCCAGCAGCCACGACAGGGTCACCGGGGAGCTGTTTTTT
CASSHDRVTGELFF
>15|TRBJ2-1|-|-|TRBV7-9
TGTGCCAGCAGCCCTAAGATGAGGGTGGGCAATGAGCAGTTCTTC
CASSPKMRVGNEQFF
>15|TRBJ2-5|-|TRBD2|TRBV29-1
TGCAGCGTTGCCCCGACTAGCGGGATCGGGCAGACCCAGTACTTC
CSVAPTSGIGQTQYF
>15|TRBJ1-2|-|-|TRBV27
TGTGCCAGCAGAACATTTTCGCTGGGGAGGTATGGCTACACCTTC
CASRTFSLGRYGYTF
>18|TRBJ1-3|-|-|TRBV9
TGTGCCAGCAGCGCACCACGGGACTCAGCTAATCTGGGAAACACCATATATTTT
CASSAPRDSANLGNTIYF
>15|TRBJ1-2|few|-|TRBV7-2
TGTGCCAGCAGGCCGGGAACAGGGCCTCTCTATGGCTACACCTTC
CASRPGTGPLYGYTF
>13|TRBJ1-2|-|-|TRBV18
TGTGCCAGCTCACCCGGGAGAAGGTATGGCTACACCTTC
CASSPGRRYGYTF
>14|TRBJ2-7|-|TRBD2|TRBV3-1/TRBV3-2
TGTGCCAGCAGCGGGACTAGCGGGAGAGGCGAGCAGTACTTC
CASSGTSGRGEQYF
>14|TRBJ1-3|-|-|TRBV2
TGTGCCAGCAGTGAGACAGTCTCTGGAAACACCATATATTTT
CASSETVSGNTIYF
>15|TRBJ1-2|few|-|TRBV11-2
TGTGCCAGCAGCTCCGATCCGCGGGGGTTTAGTGGCTACACCTTC
CASSSDPRGFSGYTF
>12|TRBJ1-1|-|-|TRBV12-3/TRBV12-4
TGTGCCAGCAGTTTGAATCTAGTTGAAGCTTTCTTT
CASSLNLVEAFF
>14|TRBJ1-1|few|-|TRBV18
TGTGCCAGCTCATCGAAGGGGTGGAACACTGAAGCTTTCTTT
CASSSKGWNTEAFF
>16|TRBJ2-3|few|-|TRBV5-1
TGCGCCAGCAGCTCGGGTCTTACGGGATACACAGATACGCAGTATTTT
CASSSGLTGYTDTQYF
>16|TRBJ2-3|-|-|TRBV5-1
TGCGCCAGCAGCTTGGGGTCTAGAGAGGACACAGATACGCAGTATTTT
CASSLGSREDTDTQYF
>15|TRBJ1-1|once|-|TRBV6-1
TGTGCCAGCAGTGACCCCGGACAGCCGAACACTGAAGCTTTCTTT
CASSDPGQPNTEAFF
>15|TRBJ2-1|-|-|TRBV6-5
TGTGCCAGCAGTTACTCAGGACGCCGACCGGGGGAGCAGTTCTTC
CASSYSGRRPGEQFF
>15|TRBJ2-1|-|TRBD2|TRBV4-1
TGCGCCAGCAGCCATTGGACTAGCGGTTACAATGAGCAGTTCTTC
CASSHWTSGYNEQFF
>14|TRBJ2-5|few|TRBD1|TRBV7-9
TGTGCCAGCAGCTTAAGACAGGGCCAAGAGACCCAGTACTTC
CASSLRQGQETQYF
>16|TRBJ2-7|-|TRBD1|TRBV28
TGTGCCAGCAGTTCCATTGGACAGGGGAACGCCTACGAGCAGTACTTC
CASSSIGQGNAYEQYF